Below, 30 T cell receptor beta chains from the same sample are listed, as sequenced in a study of early T cells in non-severe SARS-CoV-2 infection. TCRdb re-called the 5' RACE reads through MiXCR, storing one row per CDR3 protein. The table records over 75,000 distinct CDR3 sequences, roughly 13% of them present only once. Sequencing input: whole blood. All receptors derive from an adult who was a healthcare worker with PCR-confirmed SARS-CoV-2 infection or an uninfected control (not recorded which).

This clonotype was recorded a few times. This rearrangement joins TRBV20-1 to TRBJ1-5; D may be TRBD1 (5 bases). Germline V gives CDR1 DFQATT, CDR2 SNEGSKA (reference sequence). The CDR3 has 15 amino acids. Trimming shortened V by 3 bases and J by 1 base, and 13 bases separated the two germline ends. Here the CDR3 reads CSARSGPGSNQPQHF. DNA of the CDR3: TGCAGTGCTAGGTCCGGGCCAGGGAGCAATCAGCCCCAGCATTTT.

This clonotype was found a few times. V and J are TRBV5-1 and TRBJ1-1; D is undetermined. The germline V and J ends were trimmed by 0 bases and 5 bases, with 14 bases remaining between them. The CDR3 runs to 15 residues. The germline V gene encodes CDR1 SGHRS and CDR2 YFSETQ. CDR3 bases: TGCGCCAGCAGCTTGGTTTGGGGTTTCGGTACTGAAGCTTTCTTT. Translated, it gives CASSLVWGFGTEAFF. Full variable domain (rest looked up from reference TRBV5-1 and TRBJ1-1): KAGVTQTPRYLIKTRGQQVTLSCSPISGHRSVSWYQQTPGQGLQFLFEYFSETQRNKGNFPGRFSGRQFSNSRSEMNVSTLELGDSALYLCASSLVWGFGTEAFFGQGTRLTVV.

The table lists this clonotype with a few counts. The rearrangement joins TRBV28 to TRBJ1-1; D perhaps matches TRBD1 (5 bases). Germline-derived CDR1 and CDR2 are MDHEN and SYDVKM. V lost 1 base, J lost 4 bases, and 7 bases lay in between. There are 13 residues in the CDR3. This CDR3 is CASSLSGRTEAFF. The DNA for the CDR3 is TGTGCCAGCAGTTTATCAGGGCGCACTGAAGCTTTCTTT. The full variable domain, completed using reference TRBV28 and TRBJ1-1, is DVKVTQSSRYLVKRTGEKVFLECVQDMDHENMFWYRQDPGLGLRLIYFSYDVKMKEKGDIPEGYSVSREKKERFSLILESASTNQTSMYLCASSLSGRTEAFFGQGTRLTVV.

The chain employs TRBV5-1 and TRBJ1-3; TRBD1 agrees at 9 bases. The CDR3 consists of 15 residues. CDR1 and CDR2 from the germline V gene are SGHRS and YFSETQ. Unmatched junction bases numbered 5, after V lost 4 bases and J lost 3 bases. The CDR3 spells CASSPGQGIGNTIYF. The CDR3, as DNA: TGCGCCAGCAGCCCGGGACAGGGCATTGGAAACACCATATATTTT.

A few counts support this clonotype. The rearrangement joins TRBV18 to TRBJ2-1; no firm D call. The germline CDR1 and CDR2 sequences are KGHSH and LQKENI. The CDR3 totals 12 residues. The ends were cut back, 5 bases at V and 7 bases at J, with 9 bases in the middle. The CDR3 region is CASSDLQNEQFF. The CDR3 nucleotides read TGTGCCAGCTCAGACCTACAGAATGAGCAGTTCTTC.

This clonotype was seen a few times. This chain links TRBV20-1 with TRBJ1-3, with TRBD1 identical over 8 bases. Per germline, CDR1 DFQATT and CDR2 SNEGSKA (reference sequence). The CDR3 is made up of 14 amino acids. J was trimmed by 4 bases and V by 5 bases; bases with no gene match: 7. CDR3 sequence: CSALQGAGGNTIYF. The CDR3 region has the DNA TGCAGTGCTCTTCAGGGGGCTGGAGGAAACACCATATATTTT.

This clonotype was counted at least ten times. The gene calls are TRBV14 and TRBJ1-2; D not resolved. V was clipped by 0 bases and J by 1 base, with 12 bases between them. Germline V gene data show CDR1 as SGHDN and CDR2 as FVKESK. The CDR3 consists of 16 residues. This CDR3 is CASSQDLGESNYGYTF. The CDR3 region has the DNA TGTGCCAGCAGCCAAGATCTGGGAGAGAGTAACTATGGCTACACCTTC.

This clonotype occurred many times. The chain carries TRBV2 and TRBJ2-7; D ambiguous. V lost 6 bases and J lost 4, with 4 bases in between. The CDR3 consists of 10 residues. The germline CDR1 and CDR2 sequences are SNHLY and FYNNEI. CDR3: CASSPYEQYF. CDR3 coding DNA: TGTGCCAGCAGCCCATACGAGCAGTACTTC. The whole variable domain, filled in from reference TRBV2 and TRBJ2-7, reads EPEVTQTPSHQVTQMGQEVILRCVPISNHLYFYWYRQILGQKVEFLVSFYNNEISEKSEIFDDQFSVERPDGSNFTLKIRSTKLEDSAMYFCASSPYEQYFGPGTRLTVT.

This chain joins TRBV18 and TRBJ1-4; no clear D gene. The length of the CDR3 is 15 residues. From germline, CDR1 is KGHSH and CDR2 LQKENI. Trimming took off 3 bases at V and 7 bases at J, with 15 bases between the two ends. CDR3 protein: CASSPSPGRSEKLFF. The CDR3 bases are TGTGCCAGCTCACCCTCGCCGGGGAGGAGTGAAAAACTGTTTTTT.

This clonotype was counted many times. The rearrangement uses TRBV3-1 and TRBJ1-1; TRBD1 is a possible D gene (5 bases). Germline lookup yields CDR1 LGHDT and CDR2 YNNKEL (reference sequence). The length of the CDR3 is 11 residues. V was pared by 6 bases and J by 5 bases, with 7 bases between. CDR3 in DNA: TGTGCCAGCAGGGGGGGGACTGAAGCTTTCTTT. Translation gives CASRGGTEAFF.

The chain has TRBV29-1 and TRBJ2-3; tentative D call: TRBD2 (6 bases). Deletions cut 5 bases from V and 2 bases from J, with 14 bases between. The CDR3 length is 14 residues. Germline-derived CDR1 and CDR2 are SQVTM and ANQGSEA. The DNA of the CDR3 is TGCAGCGTTCGTGCGGGGCCTTTCACAGATACGCAGTATTTT. Protein: CSVRAGPFTDTQYF.

This clonotype appeared many times. The gene calls are TRBV6-2 or TRBV6-3 and TRBJ1-1; no firm D call. CDR3 length equals 13 residues. Trimming removed 0 bases at V and 8 bases at J, with 10 bases between. From germline, CDR1 is MNHEY and CDR2 SVGEGT. The CDR3 spells CASSYSWAGEAFF. CDR3 DNA: TGTGCCAGCAGTTACTCATGGGCAGGCGAAGCTTTCTTT.

This clonotype was seen many times. Compared with germline, one end of the junction differs, possibly owing to a read error. This chain uses TRBV29-1 with TRBJ1-4; 9 bases match TRBD1. This CDR3 is 12 amino acids long. Looked up from germline, CDR1 is SQVTM and CDR2 is ANQGSEA. The CDR3 region has the DNA TGCAGCGTTGAAGACCCCGGGACAGGGAGGTCTTTT. It translates to CSVEDPGTGRSF.

This clonotype has more than one count but fewer than ten. This chain connects TRBV7-2 to TRBJ2-1, with a tentative D call TRBD1 (7 bases). The length of the CDR3 is 20 residues. The germline V gene has CDR1 SGHTA and CDR2 FQGNSA. Trimming removed 1 base from V and 4 bases from J, with 26 bases in between. CDR3 in amino acids: CASSLVGTPRTGGSYNEQFF. CDR3 nucleotide sequence: TGTGCCAGCAGCTTAGTCGGAACCCCCAGGACAGGAGGGTCTTACAATGAGCAGTTCTTC.

This clonotype was detected a few times. The chain joins TRBV7-8 to TRBJ1-6; D gene uncertain. The V end lost 4 bases, the J end lost 10 bases, and 17 bases lay between the germline ends. Germline CDR1 reads SGHVS; CDR2 reads FQNEAQ. CDR3 length equals 15 residues. The CDR3 here is CASSYRSPTDSPLHF. The CDR3 bases are TGTGCCAGCAGCTATCGCTCTCCGACGGACTCACCCCTCCACTTT.

This clonotype was seen many times. The chain employs TRBV7-2 and TRBJ2-7; D unclear. Trimming shortened V by 5 bases and J by 4 bases, and 6 bases separated the two germline ends. Per germline, CDR1 SGHTA and CDR2 FQGNSA. CDR3 size: 11 residues. The CDR3 region has the DNA TGTGCCAGCAGCCTGACTTACGAGCAGTACTTC. It translates to CASSLTYEQYF.

This clonotype occurred many times. This chain connects TRBV7-8 to TRBJ1-3, with D possibly TRBD1 on 6 matching bases. This CDR3 contains 19 residues. Trimming shortened V by 7 bases and J by 0 bases, and 25 bases separated the two germline ends. CDR1 and CDR2 (germline): SGHVS, FQNEAQ. CDR3 loop: CASTRGAVGVLSSGNTIYF. CDR3 coding DNA: TGTGCCAGCACCCGGGGGGCAGTCGGGGTGTTAAGCTCTGGAAACACCATATATTTT. Based on the CDR3 plus reference TRBV7-8 and TRBJ1-3, the full variable domain is GAGVSQSPRYKVAKRGQDVALRCDPISGHVSLFWYQQALGQGPEFLTYFQNEAQLDKSGLPSDRFFAERPEGSVSTLKIQRTQQEDSAVYLCASTRGAVGVLSSGNTIYFGEGSWLTVV.

This clonotype came up many times. Here the CDR3 reads CASSARGAGGQYF. Here the CDR3 DNA reads TGTGCCAGCAGTGCCCGGGGAGCGGGGGGGCAGTATTTT. This chain links TRBV6-5 with TRBJ2-3; TRBD2 matches at 9 bases. CDR3 length: 13 amino acids. J was trimmed by 11 bases and V by 5 bases; bases with no gene match: 8. Germline V gene data show CDR1 as MNHEY and CDR2 as SVGAGI.

A note on this clonotype: Mismatch with germline at one junction end may stem from a read error. In nucleotides, the CDR3 is TGTGCCAGCTGCCATGATCTTCTAGGGGGCCACTACAATGAGCAGTTCTTC. Translating gives CASCHDLLGGHYNEQFF. The V call is TRBV14, the J call TRBJ2-1, with 7 bases fitting TRBD1. The length of the CDR3 is 17 residues. Germline V gene sequence: CDR1 SGHDN, CDR2 FVKESK.

This clonotype was seen a few times. CDR3 coding DNA: TGTGCCAGCAGCTTATCGGCAGGACTAAACTATGGCTACACCTTC. Its protein product is CASSLSAGLNYGYTF. This chain uses TRBV7-9 with TRBJ1-2; D is uncertain. The CDR3 runs to 15 residues. The V end lost 2 bases, the J end lost 2 bases, and 12 bases lay between the germline ends. Germline V gene sequence: CDR1 SEHNR, CDR2 FQNEAQ (reference sequence).

This clonotype was recorded many times. The chain combines TRBV14 with TRBJ1-1, with no clear D. This CDR3 region has 12 residues. V dropped 1 base and J dropped 7 bases, with 7 bases sitting between them. The germline V gene encodes CDR1 SGHDN and CDR2 FVKESK. CDR3 in amino acids: CASSQGSIEAFF. CDR3 DNA sequence: TGTGCCAGCAGCCAAGGTTCTATTGAAGCTTTCTTT.

This clonotype was recorded many times. V usage is TRBV6-2 or TRBV6-3 and J usage is TRBJ2-5, with 10 bases fitting TRBD2. CDR3 size: 15 residues. The V gene end was trimmed by 4 bases and the J gene end by 6 bases; junction bases not matched to a gene: 8. Germline CDR1 and CDR2: MNHEY and SVGEGT. The CDR3 loop is CASSLSAGGQKTQYF. The DNA for the CDR3 is TGTGCCAGCAGTTTGTCAGCGGGGGGGCAAAAGACCCAGTACTTC.

This clonotype was picked up a small number of times. V is TRBV20-1 and J is TRBJ1-2, with D perhaps TRBD1 (5 bases). The CDR3 is made up of 15 amino acids. Germline CDR1 DFQATT, CDR2 SNEGSKA (reference sequence). CDR3 DNA sequence: TGCACCATCTCGGCTAACGGACGGAGGGGCTATGGCTACACCTTC. It encodes CTISANGRRGYGYTF.

This clonotype was counted many times. The chain employs TRBV3-2 and TRBJ1-5; the D call in the table, TRBD1, was not verified against the DNA. TRBV3-2 is marked as a pseudogene. The length of the CDR3 is 16 residues. The DNA of the CDR3 is TGTGCCAGCAGCCAAGTGGGCAGGGATGGCAATCAGCCCCAGCATTTT. Amino acid sequence: CASSQVGRDGNQPQHF.

This clonotype was observed at least ten times. The chain combines TRBV24-1 with TRBJ2-1, with a tentative D call TRBD2 (6 bases). This CDR3 has 15 amino acids. Germline assignment: CDR1 KGHDR and CDR2 SFDVKD. V shed 2 bases and J shed 8 bases, with 15 bases lying between them. Written as DNA, the CDR3 is TGTGCCACCAGTGATTCGCGGGGCAGGACCCATGAGCAGTTCTTC. Encoded protein: CATSDSRGRTHEQFF.

This chain uses TRBV7-2 with TRBJ2-5; D gene ambiguous. The germline CDR1 and CDR2 sequences are SGHTA and FQGNSA. Trimming pared 4 bases from V and 1 base from J, leaving 7 bases between. The CDR3 covers 13 residues. The CDR3 sequence: CASSSTPQETQYF. CDR3 in DNA: TGTGCCAGCAGCTCCACCCCCCAAGAGACCCAGTACTTC.

This clonotype has just a few counts. The chain joins TRBV4-1 to TRBJ2-2, with D tentatively TRBD1 or TRBD2 (6 bases each). V lost 1 base, J lost 5 bases, and 11 bases lay in between. Looked up from germline, CDR1 is MGHRA and CDR2 is YSYEKL. This CDR3 comprises 15 residues. The CDR3 loop is CASSQGLGGTGELFF. The CDR3, as DNA: TGCGCCAGCAGCCAAGGACTAGGGGGAACCGGGGAGCTGTTTTTT.

This clonotype was picked up many times. The rearrangement links TRBV19 to TRBJ1-4; D unclear. CDR1 and CDR2 (germline): LNHDA, SQIVND (reference sequence). The CDR3 length is 16 residues. The V and J ends lost 5 bases and 8 bases respectively, with 21 bases between them. CDR3 nucleotides: TGTGCCAGTAGTCCTCCCTACTCGAGCGCAGAAGAAAAACTGTTTTTT. Translating it yields CASSPPYSSAEEKLFF.

This clonotype was recorded at least ten times. The chain uses TRBV19 and TRBJ2-3, with 10 bases identical to TRBD1. CDR3 length: 15 amino acids. The V gene's germline CDR1 is LNHDA and CDR2 SQIVND (reference sequence). J gave up 1 base and V 4 bases, and 2 bases lay outside the gene matches. The CDR3 protein is CASSTGTGGTDTQYF. The CDR3 region has the DNA TGTGCCAGTAGTACCGGGACAGGGGGCACAGATACGCAGTATTTT.

In DNA, the CDR3 is TGCGCCAGCAGCTTGGTCGGGACCTTTGAAGCTTTCTTT. Protein product: CASSLVGTFEAFF. The chain combines TRBV5-1 with TRBJ1-1; D is perhaps TRBD1 (5 bases). The germline V and J ends were trimmed by 0 bases and 7 bases, with 10 bases remaining between them. Germline V lookup: CDR1 SGHRS, CDR2 YFSETQ. CDR3 length equals 13 residues.